This TCR beta chain was obtained from a study of long-term antiretroviral therapy in people with HIV. Whole-study findings and limits: Subsequent to ART, diversity was augmented yet persisted below that of transplant donor controls.

The assay used was immunoSEQ (version v3.0), run at survey level. Profiling relied on immunoSEQ multiplex PCR, and the TCRdb table lists in-frame clones only, not all of them. The sample holds fewer than 25,000 clones; roughly 94% are singletons and the top ten take around 2.2%. Remarks on this clone: Its specificity is unknown.

V was trimmed by 3 bases and J by 6 bases, leaving 11 bases between them. The germline CDR1 and CDR2 sequences are KGHSH and LQKENI. The CDR3 runs to 13 residues. Everyone in the study who had HIV was treated in the United States. The sequence came from a woman aged 45-60 years with HIV. The starting material was unsorted PBMCs, obtained roughly 5.1 years after starting antiretroviral therapy. The rearrangement links TRBV18 to TRBJ1-1; TRBD1 is a possible D gene (6 bases). CDR3 sequence reads: CASSPGDNPEAFF. DNA for the CDR3: TGTGCCAGCTCACCTGGGGACAATCCTGAAGCTTTCTTT.